The clone carrying this T cell receptor beta chain was found a few times. This sample was taken from a study of blood T cells in healthy people across ages. Next came a second PCR, run for roughly 6 to 11 cycles, which used a sample-barcoded 5' primer along with a J-beta primer mix. In TCRdb, the 5' RACE reads were re-called with MiXCR into one record per CDR3 protein. The sample has more than 800,000 distinct CDR3 sequences; 29% are singletons. CDR1 is MGHRA, CDR2 YSYEKL, per germline. Trimming cost V 2 bases and J 3 bases, with 13 bases left between them. The CDR3 runs to 15 residues. The sample taken for sequencing was blood. V usage is TRBV4-1 and J usage is TRBJ1-1, with D unclear. The sequence was collected from a woman of 80 years or more in good health. The CDR3 DNA follows: TGCGCCAGCAGCCAACTAGGTTCGAGTTACACTGAAGCTTTCTTT. Translation: CASSQLGSSYTEAFF.